Listed below are T cell receptor beta chains from one sample, sequenced in a study of Graves' ophthalmopathy and Graves' hyperthyroidism. TCRdb used MiXCR to reprocess the multiplex PCR reads, holding one entry per CDR3 protein. The sample contains some 160,000 distinct CDR3 sequences, about two fifths of which appear only once. The sample was peripheral blood. Receptors originate from a man aged 30 to 45 with Graves' ophthalmopathy. Each CDR3 is given with its conserved first and last residue. D genes are given only for firm matches. Rows may omit the clone size; those that give it use once, few, many or a size class.

size	D	V	J	DNA	CDR3
NA	NA	TRBV12-3/TRBV12-4	TRBJ2-7	TGTGCCAGCAGTTTTTGGGACGGCGAGCAGTACTTC	CASSFWDGEQYF
many	TRBD1	TRBV12-3/TRBV12-4	TRBJ1-5	TGTGCCAGCAGTTTTCGAGACAGGGGGCTGGGGAATCAGCCCCAGCATTTT	CASSFRDRGLGNQPQHF
few	NA	TRBV28	TRBJ2-7	TGTGCCAGCAGTACGCCAGCAGGGTCCTACGAGCAGTACTTC	CASSTPAGSYEQYF
many	NA	TRBV24-1	TRBJ1-5	TGTGCCACCAGCGCAAGCAATCAGCCCCAGCATTTT	CATSASNQPQHF
many	NA	TRBV12-3/TRBV12-4	TRBJ1-1	TGTGCCAGCAGTCCCCCCCCCGAGGGGCACACTGAAGCTTTCTTT	CASSPPPEGHTEAFF
NA	NA	TRBV2	TRBJ2-5	TGTGCCAGCAGTTCCCAAAGGCGTGGCCAAGAGACCCAGTACTTC	CASSSQRRGQETQYF
many	TRBD1	TRBV6-5	TRBJ1-3	TGTGCCAGCAGTTACATTCGGGGACAGGGAAGGGGAAACACCATATATTTT	CASSYIRGQGRGNTIYF
many	NA	TRBV6-7	TRBJ2-5	TGTGCCAGCCCCGTGAGAATAAATGGGACCCAGTACTTC	CASPVRINGTQYF
many	TRBD1	TRBV18	TRBJ1-2	TGTGCCAGCTCACCAACCGGGACAGAGAGTATCTATGGCTACACCTTC	CASSPTGTESIYGYTF
many	NA	TRBV5-6	TRBJ1-3	TGTGCCAGCAGCCGTCGGGGAGGCGGAAACACCATATATTTT	CASSRRGGGNTIYF
many	NA	TRBV25-1	TRBJ2-5	TGTGCCAGCAGTGAAATGGACAGTCAAGAGACCCAGTACTTC	CASSEMDSQETQYF
many	TRBD2	TRBV25-1	TRBJ2-2	TGTGCCAGCAGTGAGAGCGGGAGAGAGGTCGGGGAGCTGTTTTTT	CASSESGREVGELFF
NA	NA	TRBV12-5	TRBJ2-5	TGTGCTAGTGGTTTCCCTCCGGAGACCCAGTACTTC	CASGFPPETQYF
NA	TRBD2	TRBV27	TRBJ2-2	TGTGCCAGCAGTTTAAGGCTAGCGGGAGTGGTGAGGACCGGGGAGCTGTTTTTT	CASSLRLAGVVRTGELFF
many	NA	TRBV7-2	TRBJ1-1	TGTGCCAGCAGTTTGGACGGAATCACTGAAGCTTTCTTT	CASSLDGITEAFF
many	NA	TRBV6-1	TRBJ1-1	TGTGCCAGCAGTGCCCCAGGGCGCGGGAGCACTGAAGCTTTCTTT	CASSAPGRGSTEAFF
many	NA	TRBV2	TRBJ2-2	TGTGCCAGCACAGGGCTCAGATGGACCGGGGAGCTGTTTTTT	CASTGLRWTGELFF
NA	TRBD1	TRBV6-1	TRBJ1-5	TGTGCCAGCAGTCCTCTAAGACAGGGGAATCAGCCCCAGCATTTT	CASSPLRQGNQPQHF